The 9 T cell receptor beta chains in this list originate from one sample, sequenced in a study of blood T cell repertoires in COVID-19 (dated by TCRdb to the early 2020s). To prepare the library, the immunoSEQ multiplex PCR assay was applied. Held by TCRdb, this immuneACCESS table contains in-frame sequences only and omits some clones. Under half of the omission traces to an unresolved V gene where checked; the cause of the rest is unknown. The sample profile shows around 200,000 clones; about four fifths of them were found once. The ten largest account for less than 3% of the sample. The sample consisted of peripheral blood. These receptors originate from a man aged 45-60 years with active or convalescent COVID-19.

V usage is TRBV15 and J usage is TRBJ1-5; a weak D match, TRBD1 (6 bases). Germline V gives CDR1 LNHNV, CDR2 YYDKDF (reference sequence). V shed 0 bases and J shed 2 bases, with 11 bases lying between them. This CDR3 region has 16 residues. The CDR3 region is CATSRDPGAGNQPQHF. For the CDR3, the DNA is TGTGCCACCAGCAGAGATCCAGGGGCCGGCAATCAGCCCCAGCATTTT.

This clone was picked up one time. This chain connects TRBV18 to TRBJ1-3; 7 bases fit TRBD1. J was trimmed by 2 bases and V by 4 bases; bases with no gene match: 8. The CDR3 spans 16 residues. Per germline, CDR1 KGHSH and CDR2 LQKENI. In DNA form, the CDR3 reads TGTGCCAGCTCACTCCAACCCGACAGGGCTGGAAACACCATATATTTT. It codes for CASSLQPDRAGNTIYF. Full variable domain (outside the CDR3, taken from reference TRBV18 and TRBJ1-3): NAGVMQNPRHLVRRRGQEARLRCSPMKGHSHVYWYRQLPEEGLKFMVYLQKENIIDESGMPKERFSAEFPKEGPSILRIQQVVRGDSAAYFCASSLQPDRAGNTIYFGEGSWLTVV.

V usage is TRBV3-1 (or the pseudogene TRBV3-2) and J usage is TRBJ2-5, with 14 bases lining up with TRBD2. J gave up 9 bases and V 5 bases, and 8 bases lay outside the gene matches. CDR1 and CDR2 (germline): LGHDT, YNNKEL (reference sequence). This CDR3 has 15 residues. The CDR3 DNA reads TGTGCCAGCAGCTTCGGGACTAGCGGGAGTGGGTCCCAGTACTTC. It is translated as CASSFGTSGSGSQYF.

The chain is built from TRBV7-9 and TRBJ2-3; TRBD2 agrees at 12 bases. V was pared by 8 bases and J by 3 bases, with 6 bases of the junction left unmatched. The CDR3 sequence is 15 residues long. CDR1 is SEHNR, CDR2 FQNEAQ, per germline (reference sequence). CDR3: CASELTSGGTDTQYF. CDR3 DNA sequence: TGTGCCAGCGAACTAACTAGCGGGGGGACAGATACGCAGTATTTT. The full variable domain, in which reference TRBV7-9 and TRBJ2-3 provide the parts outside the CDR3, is DTGVSQNPRHKITKRGQNVTFRCDPISEHNRLYWYRQTLGQGPEFLTYFQNEAQLEKSRLLSDRFSAERPKGSFSTLEIQRTEQGDSAMYLCASELTSGGTDTQYFGPGTRLTVL.

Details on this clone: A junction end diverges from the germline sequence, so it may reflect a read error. The CDR3 region has the DNA TGCGCCAGCTGTGAGGGGACTAGCGGGATAGAGGGCTCCTACGAGCAGTACTTC. Its protein product is CASCEGTSGIEGSYEQYF. This rearrangement joins TRBV10-2 to TRBJ2-7; 13 nucleotides line up with TRBD2. CDR1 is WSHSY and CDR2 is SAAADI in the germline V gene. The CDR3 is 18 residues long.

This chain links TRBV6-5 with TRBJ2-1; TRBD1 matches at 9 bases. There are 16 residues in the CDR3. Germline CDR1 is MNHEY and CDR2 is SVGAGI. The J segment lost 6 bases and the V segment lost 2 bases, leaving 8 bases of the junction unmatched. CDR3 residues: CASSYLDRGRPNEQFF. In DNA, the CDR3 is TGTGCCAGCAGTTACCTGGACAGGGGTCGTCCCAATGAGCAGTTCTTC.

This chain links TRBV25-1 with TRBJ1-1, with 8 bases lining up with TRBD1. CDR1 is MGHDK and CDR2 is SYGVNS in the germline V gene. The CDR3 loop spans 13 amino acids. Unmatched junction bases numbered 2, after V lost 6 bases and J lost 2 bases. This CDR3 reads CASSGQGNTEAFF. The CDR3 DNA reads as TGTGCCAGCAGCGGACAGGGTAACACTGAAGCTTTCTTT.

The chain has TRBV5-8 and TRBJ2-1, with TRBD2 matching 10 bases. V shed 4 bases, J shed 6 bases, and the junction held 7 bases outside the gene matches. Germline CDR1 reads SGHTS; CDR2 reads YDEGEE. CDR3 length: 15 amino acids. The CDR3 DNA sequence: TGTGCCAGCAGCCAATCTAGCGGGAGAGGCAATGAGCAGTTCTTC. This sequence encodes CASSQSSGRGNEQFF.

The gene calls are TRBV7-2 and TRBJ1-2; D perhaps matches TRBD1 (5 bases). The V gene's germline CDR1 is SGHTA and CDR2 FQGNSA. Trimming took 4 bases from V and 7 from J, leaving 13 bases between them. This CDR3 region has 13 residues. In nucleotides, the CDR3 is TGTGCCAGCAGCTATTGGGGGGTTGGTGGCTACACCTTC. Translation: CASSYWGVGGYTF.